Presented here are 17 T cell receptor beta chains from one specimen sequenced in a study of control samples from healthy donors and cancer patients. Assay: immunoSEQ multiplex PCR; the TCRdb copy retains only in-frame clones and omits some. The repertoire holds some 76,000 clones, with 85% to 90% as singletons. The specimen was PBMCs. These receptors originate from a man in his sixties with lung cancer.

This clone was picked up one time. The chain uses TRBV5-1 and TRBJ2-5; D is uncertain. The V end was cut by 4 bases, the J end by 5 bases, with 12 bases between. CDR1 SGHRS and CDR2 YFSETQ come from the germline V gene. CDR3 length: 13 residues. CDR3 sequence: CASSPLKGETQYF. DNA for the CDR3: TGCGCCAGCAGCCCATTAAAGGGTGAGACCCAGTACTTC. Drawing the rest from reference TRBV5-1 and TRBJ2-5, the complete variable domain is KAGVTQTPRYLIKTRGQQVTLSCSPISGHRSVSWYQQTPGQGLQFLFEYFSETQRNKGNFPGRFSGRQFSNSRSEMNVSTLELGDSALYLCASSPLKGETQYFGPGTRLLVL.

The chain uses TRBV11-2 and TRBJ2-7, with TRBD2 matching 12 bases. The CDR3 is 15 residues long. In germline, CDR1 is SGHAT, CDR2 FQNNGV. Trimming at V came to 6 bases and at J to 2 bases, leaving 5 bases not matched to a gene. The CDR3 DNA is TGTGCCAGCAGTTCGGGACTAGCGGGTCCCTACGAGCAGTACTTC. It encodes CASSSGLAGPYEQYF.

CDR3 coding DNA: TGTGCCAGCAGCCATCTGAGCAACACTGAAGCTTTCTTT. Protein product: CASSHLSNTEAFF. V gene TRBV3-1 (or the pseudogene TRBV3-2) combines with J gene TRBJ1-1; D is ambiguous. Germline CDR1 LGHDT, CDR2 YNNKEL (reference sequence). The CDR3 is 13 residues long. Trimming took 3 bases from V and 2 from J, leaving 7 bases between them.

This chain links TRBV2 with TRBJ2-6, with D perhaps assigned TRBD1 or TRBD2 (5 bases each). There are 15 residues in the CDR3. The germline V gene has CDR1 SNHLY and CDR2 FYNNEI. With 0 bases removed from V and 2 bases from J, the gap between germline ends came to 5 bases. CDR3 sequence reads: CASSEAGAGANVLTF. Written as DNA, the CDR3 is TGTGCCAGCAGTGAAGCGGGGGCTGGGGCCAACGTCCTGACTTTC. Full variable domain (rest looked up from reference TRBV2 and TRBJ2-6): EPEVTQTPSHQVTQMGQEVILRCVPISNHLYFYWYRQILGQKVEFLVSFYNNEISEKSEIFDDQFSVERPDGSNFTLKIRSTKLEDSAMYFCASSEAGAGANVLTFGAGSRLTVL.

This chain joins TRBV7-9 and TRBJ1-6, with D tentatively TRBD1 (5 bases). The CDR3 sequence is 15 residues long. Trimming took off 1 base at V and 9 bases at J, with 13 bases between the two ends. Germline assignment: CDR1 SEHNR and CDR2 FQNEAQ (reference sequence). The CDR3 DNA is TGTGCCAGCAGCTTAGTCGGGGGTTCTAGTTCACCCCTCCACTTT. It is translated as CASSLVGGSSSPLHF.

The chain couples TRBV7-2 to TRBJ2-5; D remains ambiguous. The V and J ends lost 4 bases and 1 base respectively, with 10 bases between them. Looked up from germline, CDR1 is SGHTA and CDR2 is FQGNSA. This CDR3 has 14 residues. For the CDR3, the DNA is TGTGCCAGCAGCTCGAGTCCGACCCAAGAGACCCAGTACTTC. Residues: CASSSSPTQETQYF.

The chain joins TRBV24-1 to TRBJ1-3; no firm D call. The CDR3 is 13 residues long. Germline CDR1 is KGHDR and CDR2 is SFDVKD. Deletions cut 9 bases from V and 5 bases from J, with 13 bases between. Written as DNA, the CDR3 is TGTGCCACCTGTTATAGGTCAAGAAACACCATATATTTT. Residues: CATCYRSRNTIYF.

This clone was counted a single time. V usage is TRBV2 and J usage is TRBJ2-5; 9 nucleotides match TRBD1. Germline V gives CDR1 SNHLY, CDR2 FYNNEI. CDR3 length equals 14 residues. V lost 6 bases and J lost 5; bases outside the gene matches: 7. The chain's CDR3 is CASRITGGAETQYF. The CDR3 DNA sequence: TGTGCCAGCAGGATCACAGGGGGCGCGGAGACCCAGTACTTC.

This clone was seen a single time. This rearrangement joins TRBV7-2 to TRBJ2-1; TRBD2 aligns across 9 bases. After removal of 3 bases from V and 4 bases from J, the junction contained 4 bases not matched to a gene. The CDR3 covers 15 residues. Germline V lookup: CDR1 SGHTA, CDR2 FQGNSA. CDR3 in amino acids: CASSLTAGGYNEQFF. The CDR3 region has the DNA TGTGCCAGCAGCTTGACGGCGGGGGGGTACAATGAGCAGTTCTTC. Full variable domain (rest looked up from reference TRBV7-2 and TRBJ2-1): GAGVSQSPSNKVTEKGKDVELRCDPISGHTALYWYRQSLGQGLEFLIYFQGNSAPDKSGLPSDRFSAERTGGSVSTLTIQRTQQEDSAVYLCASSLTAGGYNEQFFGPGTRLTVL.

The chain combines TRBV10-1 with TRBJ2-5, with D hard to call. The CDR3 length is 14 residues. The germline V gene has CDR1 WNHNN and CDR2 SYGVQD (reference sequence). The V gene lost 3 bases and the J gene lost 1 base, with 9 bases spanning the gap. In DNA form, the CDR3 reads TGCGCCAGCAGTGACTCAGGAACCCAAGAGACCCAGTACTTC. The encoded protein is CASSDSGTQETQYF.

The chain has TRBV7-3 and TRBJ2-5, with TRBD1 as a possible D gene (6 bases). Looked up from germline, CDR1 is SGHTA and CDR2 is FQGTGA. CDR3 length: 14 amino acids. Trimming cost V 2 bases and J 4 bases, with 11 bases left between them. The CDR3 region has the DNA TGTGCCAGCAGCTTAGCAGGGGTCGGAGAGACCCAGTACTTC. It codes for CASSLAGVGETQYF.

Only a few counts were recorded for this clone. This chain links TRBV6-5 with TRBJ1-5; 9 nucleotides agree with TRBD1. V shed 6 bases and J 7 bases; nucleotides not matched to a gene: 4. Germline CDR1 and CDR2: MNHEY and SVGAGI. CDR3 length: 13 amino acids. CDR3 nucleotide sequence: TGTGCCAGCAGAGTGGACAGGGGACAGCCCCAGCATTTT. Translated, it gives CASRVDRGQPQHF.

CDR3 nucleotides: TGTGCCAGCAGCCTCGCCACCTACGAGCAGTACTTC. Protein: CASSLATYEQYF. The gene calls are TRBV7-9 and TRBJ2-7; D is unresolved. The V gene's germline CDR1 is SEHNR and CDR2 FQNEAQ (reference sequence). Deletions cut 5 bases from V and 2 bases from J, with 7 bases between. The CDR3 spans 12 residues. Drawing the rest from reference TRBV7-9 and TRBJ2-7, the complete variable domain is DTGVSQNPRHKITKRGQNVTFRCDPISEHNRLYWYRQTLGQGPEFLTYFQNEAQLEKSRLLSDRFSAERPKGSFSTLEIQRTEQGDSAMYLCASSLATYEQYFGPGTRLTVT.

The genes are TRBV7-9 and TRBJ2-6; D unresolved. CDR1 is SEHNR, CDR2 FQNEAQ, per germline (reference sequence). The ends were cut back, 5 bases at V and 0 bases at J, with 8 bases in the middle. CDR3 length: 15 residues. CDR3 DNA: TGTGCCAGCAGCATAACAGTCTCTGGGGCCAACGTCCTGACTTTC. Amino acid sequence: CASSITVSGANVLTF. Using reference TRBV7-9 and TRBJ2-6 for the parts outside the CDR3, the full variable domain is DTGVSQNPRHKITKRGQNVTFRCDPISEHNRLYWYRQTLGQGPEFLTYFQNEAQLEKSRLLSDRFSAERPKGSFSTLEIQRTEQGDSAMYLCASSITVSGANVLTFGAGSRLTVL.

The CDR3 sequence: CASSLGTLLYNEQFF. The CDR3 DNA reads as TGCGCCAGCAGCTTGGGGACACTTCTTTACAATGAGCAGTTCTTC. The rearrangement uses TRBV5-1 and TRBJ2-1; D possibly corresponds to TRBD1 (5 bases). CDR1 and CDR2 from the germline V gene are SGHRS and YFSETQ. This CDR3 region has 15 residues. Trimming took off 0 bases at V and 4 bases at J, with 11 bases between the two ends.

The chain is built from TRBV24-1 and TRBJ2-5, with TRBD2 identical over 12 bases. The CDR3 contains 17 residues. Germline values: CDR1 KGHDR, CDR2 SFDVKD. V was pared by 3 bases and J by 7 bases, with 11 bases of the junction left unmatched. The CDR3 sequence: CATSDLSSGGAIGTQYF. For the CDR3, the DNA is TGTGCCACCAGTGATCTTTCTAGCGGGGGGGCTATCGGGACCCAGTACTTC.

The J gene is TRBJ1-6, the V gene TRBV5-6; no definite D call. From germline, CDR1 is SGHDT and CDR2 YYEEEE. This CDR3 comprises 15 residues. V lost 0 bases and J 9 bases, leaving 13 bases between the germline ends. Here the CDR3 reads CASSLDRGFSSPLHF. The CDR3 coding sequence is TGTGCCAGCAGCTTGGATCGGGGATTTAGTTCACCCCTCCACTTT.